The entry below gives a single TCR beta chain sequence along with its context. Profiling relied on immunoSEQ multiplex PCR, and the TCRdb table lists in-frame clones only, not all of them. This table has almost 250,000 clones, 85% appearing once. The entry originates in a study of blood T cell repertoires in COVID-19. Study-level background: Researchers got acute and convalescent COVID-19 samples from the United States, Italy and Spain.

The CDR3 runs to 14 residues. V shed 4 bases and J shed 3 bases, with 14 bases lying between them. Germline V gene lookup returns CDR1 SGHRS and CDR2 YFSETQ. Those enrolled, adults aged about 18 to 95 years, came from 25 or so US areas. Assignment of participants to cohorts was predicated upon participant-reported clinical history. The sample was PBMCs or T cells enriched from blood (not recorded which). The gene calls are TRBV5-1 and TRBJ2-7; D unclear. The sequence was collected from a woman in her 50s with acute COVID-19. CDR3 nucleotides: TGCGCCAGCAGCATAGGCTACGGCGGCTACGAGCAGTACTTC. It translates to CASSIGYGGYEQYF.